The clone carrying this T cell receptor (beta chain) has a count of ten or more. What it binds is not known. Germline CDR1 is SGHTA and CDR2 is FQGNSA. V was pared by 5 bases and J by 3 bases, with 10 bases between. The CDR3 runs to 13 residues. This record comes from a study of T-cell memory formation after mild COVID-19. Points from the study as a whole: CD4/CD8 balance held among clones contracting day 15 to 85, and later expanders leaned CD4+. In pre-infection memory, a portion of responding clones appeared, which suggested that cross-reactive memory joined. Clonal second-wave expansions that peaked on day 37 had unconfirmed SARS-CoV-2 specificity.

UMIs and sample barcodes were carried by the TCR alpha and TCR beta cDNA libraries that 5'RACE produced using constant-segment primers. TCRdb reprocessed the 5' RACE reads via MiXCR and lists one record per CDR3 protein. The sample has hundreds of thousands of distinct CDR3 sequences; roughly 17% are singletons. The TCR was taken from a man aged 18 to 35 who had mild COVID-19 (a few samples of this study predate the infection). Cell type and time point are not known. The sequencing sample was made of PBMCs or a T cell subset sorted from them (not recorded which). The chain recombines TRBV7-2 with TRBJ1-1, with D unclear. The CDR3, as DNA: TGTGCCAGCAGCCCCTCACGGGACACTGAAGCTTTCTTT. It specifies CASSPSRDTEAFF.